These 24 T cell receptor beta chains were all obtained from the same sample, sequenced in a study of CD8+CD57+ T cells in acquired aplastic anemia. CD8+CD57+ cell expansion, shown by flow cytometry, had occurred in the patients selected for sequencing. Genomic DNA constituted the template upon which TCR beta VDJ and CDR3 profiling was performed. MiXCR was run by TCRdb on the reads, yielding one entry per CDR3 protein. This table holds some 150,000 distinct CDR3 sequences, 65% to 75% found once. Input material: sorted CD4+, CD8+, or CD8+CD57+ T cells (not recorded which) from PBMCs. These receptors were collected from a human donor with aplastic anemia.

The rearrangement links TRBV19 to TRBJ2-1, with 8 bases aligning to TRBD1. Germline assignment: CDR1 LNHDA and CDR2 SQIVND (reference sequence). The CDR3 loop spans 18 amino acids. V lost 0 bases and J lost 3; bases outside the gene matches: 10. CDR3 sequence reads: CASSIDWGQATFYNEQFF. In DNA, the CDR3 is TGTGCCAGTAGTATAGATTGGGGACAGGCGACGTTCTACAATGAGCAGTTCTTC.

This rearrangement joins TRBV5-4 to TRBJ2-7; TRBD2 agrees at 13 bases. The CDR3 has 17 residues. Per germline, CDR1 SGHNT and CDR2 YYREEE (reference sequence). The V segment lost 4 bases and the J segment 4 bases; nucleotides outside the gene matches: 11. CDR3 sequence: CASSIGLAGVSGYEQYF. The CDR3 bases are TGTGCCAGCAGCATCGGACTAGCGGGAGTGTCTGGGTACGAGCAGTACTTC.

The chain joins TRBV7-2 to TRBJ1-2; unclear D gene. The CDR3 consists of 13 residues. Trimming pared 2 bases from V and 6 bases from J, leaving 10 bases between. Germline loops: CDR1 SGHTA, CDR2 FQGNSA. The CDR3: CASSLFNRDGYTF. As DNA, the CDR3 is TGTGCCAGCAGCTTATTCAACCGCGATGGCTACACCTTC.

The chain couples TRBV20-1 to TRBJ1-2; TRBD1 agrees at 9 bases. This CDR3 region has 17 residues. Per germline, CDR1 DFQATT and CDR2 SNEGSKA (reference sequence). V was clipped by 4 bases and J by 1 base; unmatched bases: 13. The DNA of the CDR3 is TGCAGTGCTACAGCTATAGGGGGACAGGGTGTTAACTATGGCTACACCTTC. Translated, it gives CSATAIGGQGVNYGYTF.

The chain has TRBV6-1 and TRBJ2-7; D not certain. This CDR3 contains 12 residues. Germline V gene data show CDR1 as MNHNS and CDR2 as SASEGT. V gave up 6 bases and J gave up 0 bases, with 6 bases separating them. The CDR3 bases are TGTGCCAGCAGGCTCAGCTCCTACGAGCAGTACTTC. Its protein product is CASRLSSYEQYF.

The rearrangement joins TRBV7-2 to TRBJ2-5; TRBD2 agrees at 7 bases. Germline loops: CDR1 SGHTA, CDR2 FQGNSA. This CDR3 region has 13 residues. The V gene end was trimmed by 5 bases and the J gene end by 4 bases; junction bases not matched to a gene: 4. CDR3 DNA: TGTGCCAGCAGCGGGGGGGAAGGAGAGACCCAGTACTTC. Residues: CASSGGEGETQYF.

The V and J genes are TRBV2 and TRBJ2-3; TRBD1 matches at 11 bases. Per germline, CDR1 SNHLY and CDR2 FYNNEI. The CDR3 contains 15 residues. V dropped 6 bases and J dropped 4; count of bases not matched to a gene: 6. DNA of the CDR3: TGTGCCAGCAGCGGACAGGGACAGGGGGCAGATACGCAGTATTTT. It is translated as CASSGQGQGADTQYF. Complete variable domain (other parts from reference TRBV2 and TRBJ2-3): EPEVTQTPSHQVTQMGQEVILRCVPISNHLYFYWYRQILGQKVEFLVSFYNNEISEKSEIFDDQFSVERPDGSNFTLKIRSTKLEDSAMYFCASSGQGQGADTQYFGPGTRLTVL.

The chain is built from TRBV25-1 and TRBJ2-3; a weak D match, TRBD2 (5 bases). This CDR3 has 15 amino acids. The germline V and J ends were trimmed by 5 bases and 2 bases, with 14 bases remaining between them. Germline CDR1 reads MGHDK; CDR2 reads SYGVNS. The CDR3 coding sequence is TGTGCCAGCAGTTCATCCGGGATGATCACAGATACGCAGTATTTT. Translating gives CASSSSGMITDTQYF.

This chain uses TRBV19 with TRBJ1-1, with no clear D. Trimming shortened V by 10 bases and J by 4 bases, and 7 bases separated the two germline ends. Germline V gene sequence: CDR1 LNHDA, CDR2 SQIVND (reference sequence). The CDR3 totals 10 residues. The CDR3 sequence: CATFRTEAFF. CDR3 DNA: TGTGCCACTTTTCGCACTGAAGCTTTCTTT.

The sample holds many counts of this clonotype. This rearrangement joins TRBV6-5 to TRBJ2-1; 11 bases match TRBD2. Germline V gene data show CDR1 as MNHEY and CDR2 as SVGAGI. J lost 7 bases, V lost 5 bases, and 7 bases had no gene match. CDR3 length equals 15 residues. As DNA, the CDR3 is TGTGCCAGCAGTCATACTAGCGGGGGTTATAATGAGCAGTTCTTC. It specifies CASSHTSGGYNEQFF.

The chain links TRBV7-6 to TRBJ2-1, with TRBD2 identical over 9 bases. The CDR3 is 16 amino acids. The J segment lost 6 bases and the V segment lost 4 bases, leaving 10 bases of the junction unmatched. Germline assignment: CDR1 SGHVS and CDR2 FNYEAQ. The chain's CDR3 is CASSSGGGGEINEQFF. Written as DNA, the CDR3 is TGTGCCAGCAGCTCAGGCGGGGGGGGTGAAATCAATGAGCAGTTCTTC.

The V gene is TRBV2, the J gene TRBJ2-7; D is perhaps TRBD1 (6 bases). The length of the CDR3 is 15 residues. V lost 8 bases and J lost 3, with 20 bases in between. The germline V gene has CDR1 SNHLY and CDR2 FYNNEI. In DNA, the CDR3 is TGTGCCAGCGGTCCCAGGGGCGCGACAGGCTACGAGCAGTACTTC. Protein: CASGPRGATGYEQYF.

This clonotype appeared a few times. For the CDR3, the DNA is TGCAGTGCTAGCGGGACCAACACCGGGGAGCTGTTTTTT. Protein sequence: CSASGTNTGELFF. This chain uses TRBV20-1 with TRBJ2-2; D tentatively reads TRBD1 or TRBD2 (5 bases each). V lost 3 bases, J lost 2 bases, and 7 bases lay in between. The germline gives CDR1 DFQATT, CDR2 SNEGSKA (reference sequence). The CDR3 is 13 residues long.

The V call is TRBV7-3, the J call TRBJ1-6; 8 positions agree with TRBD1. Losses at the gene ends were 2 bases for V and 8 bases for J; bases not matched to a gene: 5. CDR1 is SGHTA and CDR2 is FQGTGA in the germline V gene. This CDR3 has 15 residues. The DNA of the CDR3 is TGTGCCAGCAGCTTAGGTCAGGGGGCGGATTCACCCCTCCACTTT. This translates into CASSLGQGADSPLHF. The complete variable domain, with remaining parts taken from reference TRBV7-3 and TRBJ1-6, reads GAGVSQTPSNKVTEKGKYVELRCDPISGHTALYWYRQSLGQGPEFLIYFQGTGAADDSGLPNDRFFAVRPEGSVSTLKIQRTERGDSAVYLCASSLGQGADSPLHFGNGTRLTVT.

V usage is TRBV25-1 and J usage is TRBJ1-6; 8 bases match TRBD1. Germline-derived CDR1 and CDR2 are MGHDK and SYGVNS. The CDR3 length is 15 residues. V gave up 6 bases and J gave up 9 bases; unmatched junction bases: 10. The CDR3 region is CASRGTGQRGSPLHF. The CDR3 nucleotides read TGTGCCAGCAGAGGGACAGGCCAACGTGGTTCACCCCTCCACTTT.

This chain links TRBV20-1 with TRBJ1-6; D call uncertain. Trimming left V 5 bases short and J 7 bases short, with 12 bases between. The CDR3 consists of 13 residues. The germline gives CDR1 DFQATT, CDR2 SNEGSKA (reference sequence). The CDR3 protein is CSAPMGSNSPLHF. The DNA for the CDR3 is TGCAGTGCTCCCATGGGCAGCAATTCACCCCTCCACTTT.

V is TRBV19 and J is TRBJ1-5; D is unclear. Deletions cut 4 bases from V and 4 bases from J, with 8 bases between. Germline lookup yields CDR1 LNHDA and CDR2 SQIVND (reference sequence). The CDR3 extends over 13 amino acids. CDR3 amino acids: CASSRMGNQPQHF. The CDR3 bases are TGTGCCAGTAGTAGAATGGGTAATCAGCCCCAGCATTTT.

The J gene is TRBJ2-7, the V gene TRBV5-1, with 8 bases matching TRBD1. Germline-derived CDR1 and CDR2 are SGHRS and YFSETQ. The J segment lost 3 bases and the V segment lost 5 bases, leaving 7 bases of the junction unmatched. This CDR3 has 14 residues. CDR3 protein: CASSPPGGSYEQYF. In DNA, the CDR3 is TGCGCCAGCAGTCCTCCAGGGGGCAGCTACGAGCAGTACTTC.

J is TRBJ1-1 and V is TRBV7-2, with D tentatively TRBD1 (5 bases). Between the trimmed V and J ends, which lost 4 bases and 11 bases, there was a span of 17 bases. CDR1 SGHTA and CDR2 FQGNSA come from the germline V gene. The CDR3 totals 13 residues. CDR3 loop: CASSSTPGPPAFF. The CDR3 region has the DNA TGTGCCAGCAGCTCAACCCCAGGGCCCCCCGCTTTCTTT. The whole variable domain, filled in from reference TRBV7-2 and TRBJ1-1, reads GAGVSQSPSNKVTEKGKDVELRCDPISGHTALYWYRQSLGQGLEFLIYFQGNSAPDKSGLPSDRFSAERTGGSVSTLTIQRTQQEDSAVYLCASSSTPGPPAFFGQGTRLTVV.

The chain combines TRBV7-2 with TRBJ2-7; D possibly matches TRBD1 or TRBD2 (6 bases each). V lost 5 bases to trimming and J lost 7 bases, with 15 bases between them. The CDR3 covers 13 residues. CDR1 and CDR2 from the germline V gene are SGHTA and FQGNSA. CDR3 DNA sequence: TGTGCCAGCAGCCAGGAAGGGGGGCGGGAGCAGTACTTC. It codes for CASSQEGGREQYF.

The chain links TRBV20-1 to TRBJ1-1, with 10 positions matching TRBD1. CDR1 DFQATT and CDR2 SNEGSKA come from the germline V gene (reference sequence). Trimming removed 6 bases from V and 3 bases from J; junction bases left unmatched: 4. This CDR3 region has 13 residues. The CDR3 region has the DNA TGCAGTGCAGGGGGACAGGGGTACACTGAAGCTTTCTTT. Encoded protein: CSAGGQGYTEAFF.

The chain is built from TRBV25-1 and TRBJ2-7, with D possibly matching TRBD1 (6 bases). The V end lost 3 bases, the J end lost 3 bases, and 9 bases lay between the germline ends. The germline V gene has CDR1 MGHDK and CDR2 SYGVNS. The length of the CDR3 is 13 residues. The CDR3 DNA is TGTGCCAGCAGTGATGGGGGCCTCTACGAGCAGTACTTC. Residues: CASSDGGLYEQYF.

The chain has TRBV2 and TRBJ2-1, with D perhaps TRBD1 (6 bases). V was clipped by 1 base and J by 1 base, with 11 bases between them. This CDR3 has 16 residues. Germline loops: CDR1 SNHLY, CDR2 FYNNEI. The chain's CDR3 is CASSEGRTGSYNEQFF. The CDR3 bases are TGTGCCAGCAGTGAAGGTCGCACAGGGTCCTACAATGAGCAGTTCTTC.

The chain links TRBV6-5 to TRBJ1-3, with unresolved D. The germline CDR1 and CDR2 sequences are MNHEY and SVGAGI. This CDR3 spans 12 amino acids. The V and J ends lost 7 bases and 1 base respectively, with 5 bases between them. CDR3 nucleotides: TGTGCCAGCATTGGATCTGGAAACACCATATATTTT. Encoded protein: CASIGSGNTIYF.